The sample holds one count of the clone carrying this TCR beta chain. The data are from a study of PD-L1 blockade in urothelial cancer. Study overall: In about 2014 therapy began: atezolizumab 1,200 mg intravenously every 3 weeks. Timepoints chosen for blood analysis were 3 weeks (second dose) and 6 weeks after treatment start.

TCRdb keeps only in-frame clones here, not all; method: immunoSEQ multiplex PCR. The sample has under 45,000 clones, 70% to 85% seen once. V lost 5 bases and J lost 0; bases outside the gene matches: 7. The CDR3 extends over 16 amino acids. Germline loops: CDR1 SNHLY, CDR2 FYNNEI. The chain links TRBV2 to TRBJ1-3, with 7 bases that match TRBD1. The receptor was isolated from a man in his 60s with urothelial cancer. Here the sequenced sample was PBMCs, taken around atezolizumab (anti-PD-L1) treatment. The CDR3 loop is CASSRVSGGSGNTIYF. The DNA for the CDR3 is TGTGCCAGCAGTCGGGTATCAGGGGGCTCTGGAAACACCATATATTTT.